The present TCR beta chain was sequenced within a study of glioma-infiltrating T cells after dendritic cell vaccination. Study information: Autologous tumor lysate-pulsed dendritic cell vaccination was given between about 2003 and 2013. Patients received three intradermal dendritic cell vaccine injections at biweekly intervals.

J was trimmed by 0 bases and V by 6 bases; bases with no gene match: 8. The CDR3 loop spans 17 amino acids. The germline gives CDR1 SGHNT, CDR2 YYREEE (reference sequence). Primers: 60 V beta forward and 13 J beta reverse. Clones were sequenced by immunoSEQ multiplex PCR, and TCRdb holds only the in-frame ones, with some missing. The profile shows about 82,000 clones, 70% to 90% of them singletons. The receptor comes from a human donor with glioblastoma. J is TRBJ2-1 and V is TRBV5-4, with 11 bases aligning to TRBD2. The specimen comprised blood, sampled before dendritic cell vaccination. CDR3 region: CASTTSGGQSSYNEQFF. CDR3 DNA sequence: TGTGCCAGCACCACTAGCGGGGGCCAAAGCTCCTACAATGAGCAGTTCTTC. Together with reference TRBV5-4 and TRBJ2-1, the CDR3 gives the full variable domain: ETGVTQSPTHLIKTRGQQVTLRCSSQSGHNTVSWYQQALGQGPQFIFQYYREEENGRGNFPPRFSGLQFPNYSSELNVNALELDDSALYLCASTTSGGQSSYNEQFFGPGTRLTVL.